The T cell receptor (beta chain) described here comes from a study of cytomegalovirus exposure and HLA in healthy donors (TCRdb year 2017). About the study as a whole: An earlier analysis of several hundred of the donors reported approximately 290 Gb of sequence data and about 100 million unique TCR beta sequences from 150 million to 200 million T cells. Besides the first cohort of approximately 670 subjects, a separate validation cohort made up of about 120 different subjects was used. Donor age, sex, ethnicity and CMV serostatus were collected together with the repertoire data. The study combined high-throughput TCR immunosequencing, statistical association of individual TCRs with disease status, and machine learning to predict cytomegalovirus infection status. In a later genetic analysis, genome-wide SNP genotypes for about 55% of the 666 donors were used, and that subset was treated as a discovery cohort. All discovery cohort repertoires had been generated using a single sequencing platform. Both class I and class II loci were covered by HLA typing, at four-digit resolution. The genetic ancestry cluster associated with self-reported Caucasian donors included 81% of the 350 to 500 genotyped donors. Across some 400 genotyped donors of the cohort, an average of about 250,000 unique TCR beta nucleotide sequences per donor were sequenced, and 15% to 20% of those sequences were non-productive. The aim of the study was to test whether cataloging public T cell receptors could identify signatures of past pathogen exposure. Typing coverage differed by locus: A, B, C, DRB1 and DQB1 were typed in roughly 629-640 donors, DQA1 in roughly 500, DPA1 in 600 to 610, and DPB1 in 400 to 490. Roughly 300 gigabases of sequencing data and about 92 million unique TCR sequences made up an early release that covered under 750 HLA-typed donors. A handful of DR-DQ haplotypes were handled as single units for association and clustering because linkage in the cohort was strong. In a later analysis, previously published TCR beta repertoires from several hundred donors were re-analyzed and high-resolution HLA genotyping was added so that TCR occurrence patterns could be studied. An earlier analysis of a few hundred of the donors applied high-throughput TCR beta sequencing to assess whether each TCR beta V gene segment acted as functional or pseudogenic. The T cell repertoires of 666 subjects were profiled by immunosequencing and related to cytomegalovirus serostatus. In the later analysis, no new phenotypic data were used to find candidate immune exposures; instead, reliance was placed on TCR beta sequences and their occurrence across donors. What the study reported, not specific to this receptor: In vitro tests confirmed that a few of the cytomegalovirus-associated TCR beta chains recognize cytomegalovirus antigens. A later analysis associated about 18,000 TCR beta sequences with specific HLA alleles at a false discovery rate of 0.05. A later analysis found that TCR association rates varied across HLA loci, with DRB1 alleles showing the most associated TCRs and HLA-C alleles the fewest. The 87-base-pair reads could not distinguish some IMGT-functional V segments, including TRBV6-2 and TRBV6-3, so those segments were excluded. In the study, approximately 150 TCR beta chains were listed as associated with cytomegalovirus. Compared with the approximately 600-donor mean, donors in an Asian-associated ancestry cluster had fewer N-insertions in productive TCRs, according to a later genetic analysis. The authors suggested that the approach could potentially be extended to other disease states and immunological phenotypes. Across donors, most TCR sequences were observed very rarely, whereas some public TCRs were present in many individuals. Linkage disequilibrium might explain the correlated functional status among segregating V segments, but an unknown experimental factor could not be excluded. An earlier analysis of several hundred of the donors showed that most TCR beta V segments appeared in productive rearrangements either about 87% or about 30% of the time, which broadly matched IMGT annotations. In a later analysis, HLA-associated TCR beta chains were found to be more clonally expanded and to have lower generation probabilities than equally common non-associated chains. Approximately 18 rarely observed V segments, including chromosome 9 orphons, were excluded from the earlier analysis of several hundred of the donors because counts were too low. Because HLA typing was unavailable for some donors at each locus, only the typed subset was used in association tests. In a later genetic analysis, a missense DCLRE1C variant was associated with V-gene and J-gene trimming of TCR beta chains, and the association was replicated in an independent cohort. Most CMV-associated TCR beta chains appeared to be HLA-restricted in a later analysis, and the HLA associations seemed to be driven largely by CMV exposure. A cluster of highly shared sequence variants was judged likely to represent a technical artifact of the sequencing pipeline. The classifier was reported to diagnose cytomegalovirus status with high specificity and sensitivity in both the original and validation cohorts. Several of the top co-occurrence clusters appeared to be linked to parvovirus B19, influenza, CMV and Epstein-Barr virus, according to a later analysis. Assigning TCR associations to individual alleles was difficult when HLA alleles, especially DR and DQ, strongly co-occurred. A further reported finding was that TCR beta sequences accurately predicted the HLA-A and HLA-B alleles for most subjects in the first cohort. In this cohort, only TCR beta chains were sequenced, and detectable features were limited by the absence of alpha or paired-chain data. For the cohort, immune exposure information was limited to CMV serostatus. Sequencing depth was assumed to be roughly uniform across donors in the presence/absence analyses, though that assumption may not hold.

The cohort consisted of 666 healthy bone marrow donors. Cohort members were all nominally healthy when sampled, although unrecorded immune exposures were likely present. The donor tested CMV seronegative and was one of the 352 seronegative cohort members. Each donor provided a peripheral blood sample, and peripheral blood mononuclear cells were used for TCR beta sequencing. The Qiagen DNeasy Blood Extraction Kit was used to extract genomic DNA from the blood cell samples. Libraries were built with the immunoSEQ multiplex PCR assay. A mixture of 60 forward primers for TCR Vbeta segments and 13 reverse primers for TCR Jbeta segments was used in the multiplex PCR. The CDR3 region of rearranged TCR beta genes was amplified from genomic DNA with a multiplex PCR assay. On the Illumina HiSeq System, the amplified TCR beta libraries were sequenced as 87-base-pair reads. Turning to the authors' computational methods: A later analysis counted about 80 million unique TCR beta chains across the 550 to 800 repertoires, and some 11 million of these chains were shared by at least two donors. A nearest-neighbor algorithm error-corrected the raw reads and collapsed the reads into unique sequences, merging closely related sequences to remove PCR and sequencing errors. To assign V, D and J gene segments, CDR3 sequences were aligned to IMGT reference sequences. For a sequence to be retained, at least a six-nucleotide match to both a V gene segment and a J gene segment was required. A rearrangement was called productive if the CDR3 had no stop codons and remained in frame with V and J, and every other rearrangement was called non-productive. CDR3 was defined by IMGT convention, running from the second conserved V-encoded cysteine to the conserved J-encoded phenylalanine. The earlier analysis of 587 of the donors excluded sequences that lacked an unambiguous match to a single V gene segment. An earlier analysis of 500 to 600 of the donors classified V segments as functional when productive rearrangements were above 56.7% and as segregating when the standard deviation between donors was above 5%. To diagnose cytomegalovirus status from the catalog of TCR beta chain sequences, a statistical classification framework was built. V and J gene assignment, in a later analysis, came from comparing TCR nucleotide sequences with IMGT/GENE-DB human TR gene sequences. The TCRdist pipeline was used in a later analysis to assign CDR3 sequences and most-parsimonious VDJ recombination scenarios. In a later analysis, each TCR beta chain was defined by its CDR3 amino acid sequence together with its V-gene family, and reads lacking a unique V-gene family were excluded. In a later analysis, 500 to 650 highly shared, low-generation-probability nucleotide sequences were removed to address suspected cross-contamination and a sequencing artifact. In a later analysis, a clonal expansion index was calculated for each public chain from normalized within-repertoire ranks of inferred template counts. In a later analysis, generation probabilities were computed with a VDJ recombination model fitted to out-of-frame rearrangements, and the resulting probabilities were checked against IGoR. In a later analysis, hypergeometric tests were used to score TCR-TCR, TCR-HLA and TCR-CMV co-occurrence, with a repertoire-size bias correction applied to TCR pairs. False discovery rates were estimated in a later analysis by permuting HLA or CMV assignments 20 times. In a later analysis, co-occurring TCRs were grouped using DBSCAN, with TCRdist sequence similarity added in when clustering inside HLA-allele-positive subsets. Repertoires with fewer than 30,000 or more than 120,000 public chains, plus five repertoires with anomalous nucleotide sharing, were excluded from co-occurrence clustering. The clones in this table, taken by TCRdb from immuneACCESS, are in-frame only. Not every clone is retained; where verified, under half of the shortfall comes from an unresolved V gene, and the cause of the rest is unknown. The DNA gave D and trimming, while V, J and clone size come from that table. Present in this sample are some 160,000 clones, about 85% of which were seen just once. The biggest ten clones account for 1.9% of the sample.

For this chain, trimming is 6 bases at the V end and 3 bases at the J end, and the number of junction bases without a gene match is 10. The germline V gene gives CDR1 as SQVTM and CDR2 as ANQGSEA. The CDR3, from cysteine to phenylalanine, totals 14 residues. Only the CDR3 region is kept as DNA, spanning 42 bases read in frame from base 1. Comments on this clone: Which antigen it targets is not known. Per-base qualities were not stored, and no clone one base away is much larger.

This clonotype was sampled from a man between 18 and 29 years old in good health and CMV-seronegative. The sample was PBMCs. The chain employs TRBV29-1 and TRBJ2-5; TRBD2 aligns with 7 central bases. The CDR3 protein: CSVARGSVEETQYF. The nucleotides are TGCAGCGTCGCCCGCGGGAGCGTGGAAGAGACCCAGTACTTC.